A selection of T cell receptor beta chains follows, all from one sample in a study of T cell responses to AZD1222 COVID-19 vaccine. This table comes from immunoSEQ multiplex PCR, and its TCRdb copy is limited to in-frame clones, with some not included. The sample includes 110,000 to 150,000 clones, around 90% seen only once; the top ten take 1.5% to 2.5%. The source material was peripheral blood, sampled 28 days after the second AZD1222 dose. Every receptor here comes from an adult who received the AZD1222 COVID-19 vaccine. Each CDR3 is given with its conserved first and last residue. The order of the fields is clone size, CDR3 length, J gene, V gene, D gene, CDR3 protein, CDR3 DNA. D genes are given only for firm matches. For some rows the clone size is stated as once, few or many, or as a class when expanded; others skip it.

- | 18 | TRBJ1-1 | TRBV18 | TRBD1 | CASSPLEWTGGSRTEAFF | TGTGCCAGCTCACCACTGGAATGGACAGGGGGGAGTCGGACTGAAGCTTTCTTT
- | 14 | TRBJ1-1 | TRBV5-1 | TRBD1 | CASQGGQRYTEAFF | TGCGCCAGCCAGGGGGGGCAGAGGTACACTGAAGCTTTCTTT
- | 14 | TRBJ2-4 | TRBV28 | - | CASSSGQRTNIQYF | TGTGCCAGCAGCTCCGGACAGAGAACAAACATTCAGTACTTC
- | 14 | TRBJ2-5 | TRBV29-1 | TRBD2 | CSVSTTPGGETQYF | TGCAGCGTTTCTACGACCCCGGGGGGAGAGACCCAGTACTTC
- | 11 | TRBJ2-7 | TRBV10-2 | - | CASSVGGEQYF | TGCGCCAGCAGTGTAGGCGGAGAGCAGTACTTC
- | 12 | TRBJ2-7 | TRBV9 | - | CASSVDGYEQYF | TGTGCCAGCAGCGTGGACGGTTACGAGCAGTACTTC
- | 15 | TRBJ2-1 | TRBV7-2 | - | CASSLKGGSYNEQFF | TGTGCCAGCAGCTTAAAGGGCGGCTCCTACAATGAGCAGTTCTTC
once | 15 | TRBJ2-6 | TRBV14 | - | CASAPGRSGANVLTF | TGTGCCAGCGCTCCGGGGAGGTCCGGGGCCAACGTCCTGACTTTC
once | 15 | TRBJ1-3 | TRBV5-1 | - | CASSLGAGPGNTIYF | TGCGCCAGCAGCTTGGGGGCAGGACCTGGAAACACCATATATTTT
- | 14 | TRBJ2-3 | TRBV28 | - | CASLRDKVTDTQYF | TGTGCCAGTCTCCGGGACAAAGTCACAGATACGCAGTATTTT
- | 18 | TRBJ1-1 | TRBV7-9 | - | CASIRVGKGPPMNTEAFF | TGTGCCAGCATTCGCGTGGGGAAGGGCCCGCCCATGAACACTGAAGCTTTCTTT
- | 13 | TRBJ1-1 | TRBV6-5 | - | CASSGNGNTEAFF | TGTGCCAGCAGCGGTAATGGAAACACTGAAGCTTTCTTT
once | 16 | TRBJ1-4 | TRBV19 | - | CASSMWGLLANEKLFF | TGTGCCAGTAGTATGTGGGGGTTGTTGGCTAATGAAAAACTGTTTTTT
- | 15 | TRBJ2-7 | TRBV5-1 | TRBD1 | CASSFWGQGANEQYF | TGCGCCAGCAGCTTTTGGGGACAGGGGGCCAACGAGCAGTACTTC
- | 16 | TRBJ1-4 | TRBV24-1 | - | CATSDLWPGAGQKLFF | TGTGCCACCAGTGATTTATGGCCGGGGGCCGGTCAAAAACTGTTTTTT
- | 15 | TRBJ1-6 | TRBV5-4 | TRBD1 | CASSPGTEYNSPLHF | TGTGCCAGCAGCCCCGGGACAGAGTATAATTCACCCCTCCACTTT
- | 15 | TRBJ2-3 | TRBV2 | - | CASSEAGFSTDTQYF | TGTGCCAGCAGTGAGGCAGGTTTTAGCACAGATACGCAGTATTTT
- | 16 | TRBJ1-5 | TRBV4-1 | TRBD1 | CASSQEGQGINQPQHF | TGCGCCAGCAGCCAAGAGGGACAGGGAATCAATCAGCCCCAGCATTTT
- | 13 | TRBJ1-5 | TRBV18 | - | CASSPGYFQPQHF | TGTGCCAGCTCACCAGGCTATTTTCAGCCCCAGCATTTT
- | 13 | TRBJ2-1 | TRBV5-1 | - | CASSLWGNNEQFF | TGCGCCAGCAGCTTATGGGGGAATAATGAGCAGTTCTTC
- | 16 | TRBJ2-2 | TRBV5-6 | TRBD2 | CASSLAAGARTGELFF | TGTGCCAGCAGCTTGGCGGCGGGAGCGCGGACCGGGGAGCTGTTTTTT
- | 15 | TRBJ1-1 | TRBV2 | - | CASSWDRVVNTEAFF | TGTGCCAGCAGTTGGGACCGGGTGGTGAACACTGAAGCTTTCTTT
- | 11 | TRBJ1-2 | TRBV20-1 | - | CSARTDLDYTF | TGCAGTGCCCGGACAGACCTGGACTACACCTTC
- | 16 | TRBJ1-3 | TRBV10-3 | - | CAISELTGGSGNTIYF | TGTGCCATCAGTGAGCTAACGGGCGGCTCTGGGAACACCATATATTTT
- | 15 | TRBJ1-2 | TRBV5-1 | TRBD1 | CASSLGTGWKNGYTF | TGCGCCAGCAGCTTAGGGACAGGGTGGAAGAATGGCTACACCTTC
- | 18 | TRBJ1-2 | TRBV2 | TRBD1 | CASKYARGQHAVGYGYTF | TGTGCCAGCAAGTATGCGAGGGGGCAGCATGCGGTTGGGTATGGCTACACCTTC
- | 15 | TRBJ2-2 | TRBV7-8 | - | CASSFRRERTGELFF | TGTGCCAGCAGCTTCAGACGGGAGCGCACCGGGGAGCTGTTTTTT
- | 15 | TRBJ1-2 | TRBV5-1 | TRBD1 | CASSYTRTGLGGYTF | TGCGCCAGCAGCTACACCCGGACAGGGTTGGGCGGCTACACCTTC
- | 15 | TRBJ2-1 | TRBV12-5 | - | CASGLPNRALGEQFF | TGTGCTAGTGGTTTGCCCAACCGGGCCCTCGGTGAGCAGTTCTTC
- | 16 | TRBJ1-6 | TRBV18 | - | CASSPGSRSQNSPLHF | TGTGCCAGCTCACCGGGATCTCGTTCGCAAAATTCACCCCTCCACTTT
- | 14 | TRBJ1-3 | TRBV5-4 | - | CASSLAQAGDTIYF | TGTGCCAGCAGCTTGGCGCAGGCTGGGGACACCATATATTTT
- | 13 | TRBJ1-2 | TRBV18 | - | CASSPAAGEGYTF | TGTGCCAGCTCACCAGCGGCAGGGGAAGGCTACACCTTC
once | 15 | TRBJ1-2 | TRBV5-1 | - | CASSWTGAANYGYTF | TGCGCCAGCAGCTGGACGGGGGCAGCTAACTATGGCTACACCTTC
- | 16 | TRBJ2-3 | TRBV5-8 | - | CASSLRGGPLTDTQYF | TGTGCCAGCAGCTTGAGAGGGGGACCTCTCACAGATACGCAGTATTTT
once | 15 | TRBJ1-1 | TRBV7-9 | - | CASSRSGSINTEAFF | TGTGCCAGCAGCCGATCCGGGTCCATTAACACTGAAGCTTTCTTT
- | 13 | TRBJ2-6 | TRBV12-3/TRBV12-4 | - | CASIGSGANVLTF | TGTGCCAGCATCGGATCTGGGGCCAACGTCCTGACTTTC
- | 12 | TRBJ1-6 | TRBV12-3/TRBV12-4 | - | CASSPQGAKIHF | TGTGCCAGCAGTCCCCAGGGTGCGAAAATCCACTTT
- | 18 | TRBJ2-2 | TRBV5-6 | TRBD2 | CASSVRGLAGGYTGELFF | TGTGCCAGCAGCGTGCGAGGACTAGCGGGAGGTTACACCGGGGAGCTGTTTTTT
- | 16 | TRBJ1-6 | TRBV9 | TRBD1 | CASSVGTGGFDSPLHF | TGTGCCAGCAGCGTAGGGACAGGGGGATTCGATTCACCCCTCCACTTT
- | 16 | TRBJ1-6 | TRBV24-1 | - | CATTDLRGSYNSPLHF | TGTGCCACCACAGATCTTCGCGGCTCCTATAATTCACCCCTCCACTTT
- | 14 | TRBJ2-7 | TRBV6-1 | TRBD1 | CASSELGTGKVQYF | TGTGCCAGCAGTGAATTAGGGACAGGGAAGGTGCAGTACTTC
- | 14 | TRBJ2-3 | TRBV2 | TRBD1 | CASSARQGSDTQYF | TGTGCCAGCAGTGCCCGACAGGGGTCAGATACGCAGTATTTT
few | 16 | TRBJ2-2 | TRBV5-1 | TRBD1 | CASSSLGTVSLGELFF | TGCGCCAGCAGCTCCTTAGGGACAGTATCCCTCGGGGAGCTGTTTTTT
- | 14 | TRBJ1-5 | TRBV6-1 | TRBD1 | CASSEGQANQPQHF | TGTGCCAGCAGTGAGGGACAGGCTAATCAGCCCCAGCATTTT
- | 15 | TRBJ1-1 | TRBV19 | - | CASTPGGSWNTEAFF | TGTGCCAGTACCCCGGGGGGGTCGTGGAACACTGAAGCTTTCTTT
- | 15 | TRBJ2-4 | TRBV7-9 | - | CASSLAQGKLNIQYF | TGTGCCAGCAGCTTAGCACAGGGAAAATTAAACATTCAGTACTTC
once | 15 | TRBJ2-1 | TRBV27 | - | CASTPDYAAEGEQFF | TGTGCCAGCACCCCGGACTACGCCGCGGAGGGTGAGCAGTTCTTC
- | 15 | TRBJ2-7 | TRBV3-1/TRBV3-2 | - | CASSQRDGRRNEQYF | TGTGCCAGCAGCCAACGGGACGGGAGAAGGAACGAGCAGTACTTC
few | 15 | TRBJ2-1 | TRBV5-1 | - | CASSLAGVDYNEQFF | TGCGCCAGCAGCTTGGCGGGAGTAGACTACAATGAGCAGTTCTTC
- | 14 | TRBJ1-1 | TRBV11-2 | TRBD1 | CASSGTGGWTEAFF | TGTGCCAGCAGCGGAACAGGGGGCTGGACTGAAGCTTTCTTT